The clone carrying this T cell receptor beta chain was counted between two and nine times. These data belong to a study of T-cell reconstitution after alpha-beta-depleted transplantation in children. TCRbeta library preparation incorporated unique molecular identifiers. TCRdb analysed the PCR reads with MiXCR anew, one entry per CDR3 protein. The sample consists of about 610,000 distinct CDR3 sequences, about 10% of them appearing once. V lost 8 bases, J lost 7 bases, and 10 bases stayed unmatched. The germline CDR1 and CDR2 sequences are LGHDT and YNNKEL (reference sequence). CDR3 length: 16 residues.

The clonotype comes from a human donor who donated a stem cell graft to a child with acute myeloid leukemia. The chain uses TRBV3-1 and TRBJ2-1; 14 nucleotides agree with TRBD2. The input for sequencing was PBMCs from the stem cell graft donor, taken from the stem cell graft. CDR3 bases: TGTGCCAGCGAAGACTGGACTAGCGGGAGGATAAATGAGCAGTTCTTC. As protein: CASEDWTSGRINEQFF.